Listed here are 26 T cell receptor beta chains from one sample, sequenced in a study of blood T cell repertoires in COVID-19. The protocol was immunoSEQ multiplex PCR, while the TCRdb copy is restricted to in-frame clones and leaves out a portion. The table lists about 170,000 clones, approximately 81% of them singletons, with approximately 3.3% in the top ten. Sequenced input: peripheral blood. All receptors come from a human donor with acute or convalescent COVID-19. The donor label of this sample is uncertain.

This chain uses TRBV4-1 with TRBJ1-1; 8 bases align to TRBD1. J was trimmed by 0 bases and V by 4 bases; bases with no gene match: 16. The CDR3 has 19 residues. CDR1 is MGHRA, CDR2 YSYEKL, per germline. The CDR3 reads CASSRAGGTGRLLNTEAFF. The CDR3 nucleotides read TGCGCCAGCAGCCGGGCTGGCGGGACAGGCCGACTACTGAACACTGAAGCTTTCTTT.

This chain uses TRBV30 with TRBJ2-2; TRBD2 is a possible D gene (6 bases). The ends were cut back, 2 bases at V and 1 base at J, with 20 bases in the middle. Per germline, CDR1 GTSNPN and CDR2 SVGIG (reference sequence). CDR3 length equals 18 residues. The CDR3 DNA sequence: TGTGCCTGGAGTTACAGCTTCGTGGGGGGTGGGAACACCGGGGAGCTGTTTTTT. It is translated as CAWSYSFVGGGNTGELFF.

The chain has TRBV2 and TRBJ2-7, with D possibly TRBD1 on 5 matching bases. CDR3 length equals 14 residues. CDR1 SNHLY and CDR2 FYNNEI come from the germline V gene. V lost 6 bases, J lost 1 base, and 13 bases lay in between. The CDR3, as DNA: TGTGCCAGCAGAAAGAACGACAGATCCTACGAGCAGTACTTC. Translating it yields CASRKNDRSYEQYF. Full variable domain (outside the CDR3, taken from reference TRBV2 and TRBJ2-7): EPEVTQTPSHQVTQMGQEVILRCVPISNHLYFYWYRQILGQKVEFLVSFYNNEISEKSEIFDDQFSVERPDGSNFTLKIRSTKLEDSAMYFCASRKNDRSYEQYFGPGTRLTVT.

The V gene is TRBV27, the J gene TRBJ1-1; D gene uncertain. The V end lost 5 bases, the J end lost 0 bases, and 16 bases lay between the germline ends. The germline V gene encodes CDR1 MNHEY and CDR2 SMNVEV (reference sequence). CDR3 size: 16 residues. The CDR3: CASSRSTTNMNTEAFF. The DNA of the CDR3 is TGTGCCAGCAGTCGGAGTACTACTAACATGAACACTGAAGCTTTCTTT.

This chain connects TRBV6-2 or TRBV6-3 to TRBJ1-5, with D perhaps matching TRBD1 (6 bases). This CDR3 spans 16 amino acids. CDR1 is MNHEY and CDR2 is SVGEGT in the germline V gene. The V gene lost 4 bases and the J gene lost 4 bases, with 17 bases spanning the gap. CDR3 DNA sequence: TGTGCCAGCAGTTCCTACGTGCGCAGGGGAAATCAGCCCCAGCATTTT. Encoded protein: CASSSYVRRGNQPQHF.

The sample holds one count of this clone. This chain links TRBV6-5 with TRBJ1-1, with a weak D call TRBD1 (5 bases). The ends were cut back, 8 bases at V and 4 bases at J, with 17 bases in the middle. This CDR3 spans 14 amino acids. Looked up from germline, CDR1 is MNHEY and CDR2 is SVGAGI. CDR3 loop: CASGSPGGATEAFF. The CDR3 coding sequence is TGTGCCAGCGGGTCTCCCGGGGGTGCCACTGAAGCTTTCTTT.

This chain links TRBV27 with TRBJ1-6; 8 bases map to TRBD1. Germline V CDR1 and CDR2: MNHEY, SMNVEV (reference sequence). Trimming took 6 bases from V and 3 from J; bases not matched to a gene: 7. This CDR3 has 16 residues. The CDR3 spells CASRPLGQGYNSPLHF. The CDR3 DNA reads TGTGCCAGCAGACCTCTTGGACAGGGCTATAATTCACCCCTCCACTTT.

The chain carries TRBV4-2 and TRBJ2-1, with a tentative D call TRBD1 (5 bases). Trimming shortened V by 10 bases and J by 0 bases, and 13 bases separated the two germline ends. Germline CDR1 is LGHNA and CDR2 is YNFKEQ. This CDR3 contains 14 residues. The CDR3 nucleotides are TGTGCCACCCGACAGAGCAACTCCTACAATGAGCAGTTCTTC. Protein: CATRQSNSYNEQFF.

The chain employs TRBV29-1 and TRBJ1-1, with a tentative D call TRBD1 (5 bases). Germline V gives CDR1 SQVTM, CDR2 ANQGSEA. Deletions cut 4 bases from V and 0 bases from J, with 9 bases between. The CDR3 runs 13 residues. CDR3 nucleotides: TGCAGCGTTGGAAGGGGTCTGAACACTGAAGCTTTCTTT. This sequence encodes CSVGRGLNTEAFF. Full variable domain (remainder filled in from reference TRBV29-1 and TRBJ1-1): SAVISQKPSRDICQRGTSLTIQCQVDSQVTMMFWYRQQPGQSLTLIATANQGSEATYESGFVIDKFPISRPNLTFSTLTVSNMSPEDSSIYLCSVGRGLNTEAFFGQGTRLTVV.

The rearrangement joins TRBV18 to TRBJ1-4; 8 bases fit TRBD1. Germline assignment: CDR1 KGHSH and CDR2 LQKENI. J lost 8 bases, V lost 2 bases, and 1 base had no gene match. The CDR3 is 13 amino acids. CDR3 DNA sequence: TGTGCCAGCTCACCAGGGACAGGAGAAAAACTGTTTTTT. This gives the protein CASSPGTGEKLFF.

The table lists this clone with a few counts. The chain carries TRBV6-5 and TRBJ1-5; maybe TRBD1 (6 bases). Germline loops: CDR1 MNHEY, CDR2 SVGAGI. V was clipped by 5 bases and J by 4 bases, with 9 bases between them. The CDR3 is 13 residues long. As DNA, the CDR3 is TGTGCCAGCAGTAGACAGGTAAATCAGCCCCAGCATTTT. Translation gives CASSRQVNQPQHF.

This chain uses TRBV5-4 with TRBJ2-1; 9 bases line up with TRBD2. The ends lost 0 bases at V and 6 bases at J; junction bases unmatched: 7. Germline V gives CDR1 SGHNT, CDR2 YYREEE (reference sequence). This CDR3 has 16 residues. For the CDR3, the DNA is TGTGCCAGCAGCTTGGAAGGAGCGGGGGGCCCCAATGAGCAGTTCTTC. It specifies CASSLEGAGGPNEQFF.

The V call is TRBV3-1 (or the pseudogene TRBV3-2), the J call TRBJ1-1; perhaps TRBD1 as D (5 bases). Germline CDR1 reads LGHDT; CDR2 reads YNNKEL (reference sequence). Trimming stripped 4 bases from V and 8 bases from J, with 11 bases between. The CDR3 covers 12 residues. CDR3 amino acids: CASSRNKGEAFF. As DNA, the CDR3 is TGTGCCAGCAGCCGGAATAAGGGGGAAGCTTTCTTT.

In nucleotides, the CDR3 is TGTGCCTGGAGTCTCTTCACTAATGAAAAACTGTTTTTT. Its protein is CAWSLFTNEKLFF. This chain uses TRBV30 with TRBJ1-4; D remains unclear. Trimming removed 2 bases at V and 2 bases at J, with 6 bases between. There are 13 residues in the CDR3. CDR1 is GTSNPN and CDR2 is SVGIG in the germline V gene (reference sequence).

The chain couples TRBV6-1 to TRBJ2-7; TRBD1 might be the D (5 bases). CDR1 and CDR2 from the germline V gene are MNHNS and SASEGT. Trimming shortened V by 3 bases and J by 4 bases, and 16 bases separated the two germline ends. The CDR3 length is 15 residues. CDR3 bases: TGTGCCAGCAGTGAGGGCGGCAGGGCAACGTACGAGCAGTACTTC. Amino acid sequence: CASSEGGRATYEQYF.

The chain has TRBV5-6 and TRBJ2-1, with 11 bases identical to TRBD1. This CDR3 spans 16 amino acids. The germline V gene has CDR1 SGHDT and CDR2 YYEEEE. The V and J ends lost 4 bases and 5 bases, in that order; junction bases with no gene match: 8. The CDR3 nucleotides are TGTGCCAGCAGCCCTAACCAGGACAGGGGGCACAATGAGCAGTTCTTC. Residues: CASSPNQDRGHNEQFF.

The count of this clone is one. J is TRBJ2-5 and V is TRBV5-6; D unclear. CDR3 length equals 15 residues. The V and J ends lost 1 base and 4 bases respectively, with 14 bases between them. The germline V gene has CDR1 SGHDT and CDR2 YYEEEE. CDR3 nucleotides: TGTGCCAGCAGCTTGTCCGGGTTTGTTCCAGAGACCCAGTACTTC. It yields the protein CASSLSGFVPETQYF.

This clone was seen just once. V and J are TRBV5-4 and TRBJ1-2, with D unresolved. CDR3 length: 15 residues. The V gene lost 1 base and the J gene lost 0 bases, with 10 bases spanning the gap. CDR1 SGHNT and CDR2 YYREEE come from the germline V gene (reference sequence). The CDR3 DNA follows: TGTGCCAGCAGCTTGCGAGACACTCCTAACTATGGCTACACCTTC. Its protein is CASSLRDTPNYGYTF.

V gene TRBV24-1 combines with J gene TRBJ1-6, with D perhaps matching TRBD1 (6 bases). V lost 3 bases, J lost 12 bases, and 11 bases lay in between. This CDR3 is 13 amino acids long. CDR1 and CDR2 (germline): KGHDR, SFDVKD. CDR3 protein: CATSDTARGPLHF. CDR3 DNA sequence: TGTGCCACCAGTGATACAGCCAGGGGACCCCTCCACTTT.

The chain has TRBV19 and TRBJ1-2, with 8 bases aligning to TRBD1. CDR1 is LNHDA, CDR2 SQIVND, per germline (reference sequence). The CDR3 sequence is 14 residues long. J gave up 2 bases and V 7 bases, and 6 bases lay outside the gene matches. The CDR3 DNA follows: TGTGCCAGTAAACCCCGGACAGGGAACTATGGCTACACCTTC. This gives the protein CASKPRTGNYGYTF.

V usage is TRBV29-1 and J usage is TRBJ1-2; D remains ambiguous. V gave up 6 bases and J gave up 6 bases, with 11 bases separating them. From germline, CDR1 is SQVTM and CDR2 ANQGSEA. This CDR3 is 11 amino acids long. The CDR3: CSVPALDGYTF. The CDR3 region has the DNA TGCAGCGTCCCTGCGCTGGATGGCTACACCTTC.

In DNA form, the CDR3 reads TGTGCCAGCAGCTTAGCGGGGGGCAGCACAGATACGCAGTATTTT. Translating it yields CASSLAGGSTDTQYF. The chain is built from TRBV27 and TRBJ2-3; 10 nucleotides line up with TRBD2. The CDR3 loop spans 15 amino acids. J gave up 0 bases and V 6 bases, and 3 bases lay outside the gene matches. Germline CDR1 MNHEY, CDR2 SMNVEV (reference sequence).

V usage is TRBV28 and J usage is TRBJ2-7; D remains unclear. V was trimmed by 3 bases and J by 3 bases, leaving 12 bases between them. Germline CDR1 MDHEN, CDR2 SYDVKM. This CDR3 comprises 14 residues. CDR3 DNA: TGTGCCAGCAGTTTGCGGCCTTCAGACTACGAGCAGTACTTC. Translation: CASSLRPSDYEQYF.

The chain has TRBV7-3 and TRBJ1-1; possible D gene TRBD1, 5 bases. Germline-derived CDR1 and CDR2 are SGHTA and FQGTGA. Between the trimmed V and J ends, which lost 0 bases and 1 base, there was a span of 6 bases. The CDR3 spans 14 residues. CDR3 in amino acids: CASSLTGQNTEAFF. As DNA, the CDR3 is TGTGCCAGCAGCTTAACGGGGCAGAACACTGAAGCTTTCTTT.

This chain uses TRBV5-1 with TRBJ2-2; 8 bases are shared with TRBD2. The germline CDR1 and CDR2 sequences are SGHRS and YFSETQ. J gave up 3 bases and V 0 bases, and 7 bases lay outside the gene matches. The CDR3 is made up of 17 amino acids. CDR3 nucleotides: TGCGCCAGCAGCTTGGGTGTTAGCGGGGCCTACACCGGGGAGCTGTTTTTT. It specifies CASSLGVSGAYTGELFF.

The V and J genes are TRBV6-2 or TRBV6-3 and TRBJ1-1; D possibly corresponds to TRBD1 (6 bases). The germline V and J ends were trimmed by 5 bases and 5 bases, with 15 bases remaining between them. The germline gives CDR1 MNHEY, CDR2 SVGEGT. CDR3 size: 14 residues. In DNA, the CDR3 is TGTGCCAGCAGTACGGACAGAAGGGGAACTGAAGCTTTCTTT. Translating gives CASSTDRRGTEAFF.